Below, 8 T cell receptor beta chains from the same sample are listed, as sequenced in a study of T cell responses to AZD1222 COVID-19 vaccine. Repertoires were generated with immunoSEQ multiplex PCR, while TCRdb's copy carries only in-frame clones and drops some. Counted here are 90,000 to 150,000 clones, around nine tenths occurring once; the ten biggest clones make up about 4.1%. Sequenced material: peripheral blood, taken on day 0 of AZD1222 vaccination. These receptors all come from an adult in good health.

J is TRBJ2-7 and V is TRBV6-5; a weak D match, TRBD1 (6 bases). The CDR3 consists of 14 residues. Trimming removed 6 bases from V and 1 base from J, with 13 bases in between. Germline V gene sequence: CDR1 MNHEY, CDR2 SVGAGI. The CDR3 DNA reads TGTGCCAGCAGAGGACAGTGGGATTCCTACGAGCAGTACTTC. Amino acids: CASRGQWDSYEQYF.

V is TRBV6-5 and J is TRBJ2-1; 8 bases align to TRBD2. The germline CDR1 and CDR2 sequences are MNHEY and SVGAGI. J gave up 3 bases and V 4 bases, and 5 bases lay outside the gene matches. This CDR3 has 15 amino acids. CDR3 region: CASSLAGSGYNEQFF. CDR3 DNA: TGTGCCAGCAGTTTAGCGGGGAGCGGCTACAATGAGCAGTTCTTC.

This chain uses TRBV19 with TRBJ2-5, with D possibly TRBD2 on 5 matching bases. The germline V and J ends were trimmed by 7 bases and 7 bases, with 10 bases remaining between them. Germline V gene sequence: CDR1 LNHDA, CDR2 SQIVND (reference sequence). This CDR3 contains 11 residues. The CDR3 sequence is CASMEDWTQYF. The CDR3 DNA reads as TGTGCCAGTATGGAGGACTGGACCCAGTACTTC. Based on the CDR3 plus reference TRBV19 and TRBJ2-5, the full variable domain is DGGITQSPKYLFRKEGQNVTLSCEQNLNHDAMYWYRQDPGQGLRLIYYSQIVNDFQKGDIAEGYSVSREKKESFPLTVTSAQKNPTAFYLCASMEDWTQYFGPGTRLLVL.

The CDR3: CASATTAGGIAEAFF. The CDR3, as DNA: TGCGCCAGCGCAACGACGGCAGGGGGCATTGCTGAAGCTTTCTTT. V is TRBV4-1 and J is TRBJ1-1, with 8 nucleotides matching TRBD1. From germline, CDR1 is MGHRA and CDR2 YSYEKL. There are 15 residues in the CDR3. V was clipped by 8 bases and J by 6 bases; unmatched bases: 14.

The V gene is TRBV24-1, the J gene TRBJ2-7; D might be TRBD2 (6 bases). The CDR3 length is 14 residues. Deletions cut 1 base from V and 5 bases from J, with 11 bases between. Germline V gene lookup returns CDR1 KGHDR and CDR2 SFDVKD. The CDR3: CATSDFKGGDEQYF. The CDR3 DNA reads TGTGCCACCAGTGATTTTAAGGGCGGGGACGAGCAGTACTTC.

This clone was picked up one time. The chain is built from TRBV19 and TRBJ1-2, with D possibly matching TRBD1 (5 bases). The CDR3 totals 16 residues. CDR1 LNHDA and CDR2 SQIVND come from the germline V gene (reference sequence). V gave up 4 bases and J gave up 8 bases, with 23 bases separating them. CDR3 DNA sequence: TGTGCCAGTAGTAGGTTCGTCGGGGACCCTCCGCGAGGCTACACCTTC. Translation: CASSRFVGDPPRGYTF.

The V gene is TRBV28, the J gene TRBJ1-2, with 11 bases that match TRBD1. Germline CDR1 is MDHEN and CDR2 is SYDVKM. The CDR3 covers 15 residues. Trimming cost V 6 bases and J 5 bases; bases outside gene matches: 8. CDR3 bases: TGTGCCAGCAGCCCGGGACAGGGGGTAGGATATGGCTACACCTTC. Protein product: CASSPGQGVGYGYTF.

V usage is TRBV5-4 and J usage is TRBJ1-1, with no clear D. CDR3 size: 11 residues. CDR1 is SGHNT and CDR2 is YYREEE in the germline V gene (reference sequence). The ends were cut back, 5 bases at V and 2 bases at J, with 4 bases in the middle. The CDR3 DNA sequence: TGTGCCAGCAGTGTCAACACTGAAGCTTTCTTT. Translating it yields CASSVNTEAFF.